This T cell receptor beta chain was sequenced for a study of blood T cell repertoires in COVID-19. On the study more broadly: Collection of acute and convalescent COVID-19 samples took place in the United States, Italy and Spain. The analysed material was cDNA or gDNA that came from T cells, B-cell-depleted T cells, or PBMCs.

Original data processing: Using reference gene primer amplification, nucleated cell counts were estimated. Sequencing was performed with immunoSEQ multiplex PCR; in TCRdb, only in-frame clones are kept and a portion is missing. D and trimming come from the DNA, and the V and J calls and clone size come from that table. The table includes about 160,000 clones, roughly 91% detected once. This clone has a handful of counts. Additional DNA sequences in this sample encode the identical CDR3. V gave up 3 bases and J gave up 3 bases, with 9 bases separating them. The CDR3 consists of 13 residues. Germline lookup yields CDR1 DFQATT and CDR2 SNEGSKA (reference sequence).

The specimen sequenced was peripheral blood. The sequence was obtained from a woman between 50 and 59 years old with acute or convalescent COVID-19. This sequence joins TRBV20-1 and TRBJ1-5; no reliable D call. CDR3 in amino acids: CSASAGVNQPQHF. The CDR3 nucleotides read TGCAGTGCTAGTGCCGGGGTCAATCAGCCCCAGCATTTT.